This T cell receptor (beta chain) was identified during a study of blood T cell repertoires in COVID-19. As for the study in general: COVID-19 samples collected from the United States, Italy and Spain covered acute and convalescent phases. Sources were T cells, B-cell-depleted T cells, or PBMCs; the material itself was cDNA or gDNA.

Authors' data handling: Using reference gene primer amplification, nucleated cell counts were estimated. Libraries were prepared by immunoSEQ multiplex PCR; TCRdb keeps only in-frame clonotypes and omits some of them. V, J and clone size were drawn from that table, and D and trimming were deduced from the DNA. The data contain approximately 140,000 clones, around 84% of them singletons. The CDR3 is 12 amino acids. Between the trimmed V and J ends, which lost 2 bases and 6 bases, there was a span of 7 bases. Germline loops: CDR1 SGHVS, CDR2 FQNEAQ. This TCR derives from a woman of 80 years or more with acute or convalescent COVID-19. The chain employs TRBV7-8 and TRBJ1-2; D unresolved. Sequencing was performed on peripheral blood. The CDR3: CASSLPGDGYTF. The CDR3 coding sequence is TGTGCCAGCAGCTTACCCGGGGATGGCTACACCTTC.